This TCR beta chain was found in a study of T cell changes during pregnancy in multiple sclerosis. The data were produced by immunoSEQ multiplex PCR, yet TCRdb's version contains in-frame clones alone and is incomplete. Of fewer than 70,000 clones in the sample, around 92% are singletons; the top ten hold about 2.7%. Germline V gene data show CDR1 as SEHNR and CDR2 as FQNEAQ (reference sequence). J was trimmed by 3 bases and V by 4 bases; bases with no gene match: 8. CDR3 length equals 17 residues. This clone was counted a single time. This specimen consisted of peripheral blood, obtained in the second trimester of pregnancy. The receptor's source is a female donor in good health, enrolled as a control in a pregnancy study. V is TRBV7-9 and J is TRBJ1-6; 8 bases map to TRBD1. The CDR3 sequence: CASSWIPGQDYNSPLHF. Here the CDR3 DNA reads TGTGCCAGCAGCTGGATTCCGGGACAGGACTATAATTCACCCCTCCACTTT.